One sample yielded the 26 T cell receptor beta chains listed below, sequenced in a study of blood T cell repertoires in COVID-19. Sequencing was performed with immunoSEQ multiplex PCR; in TCRdb, only in-frame clones are kept and a portion is missing. The sample lists more than 250,000 clones; 87% were seen once. Sequenced sample: PBMCs or T cells enriched from blood (not recorded which). The receptors originated from a woman between 25 and 40 years old who had recovered from COVID-19.

The genes are TRBV25-1 and TRBJ2-7; 8 nucleotides line up with TRBD1. The CDR3 length is 16 residues. The germline CDR1 and CDR2 sequences are MGHDK and SYGVNS. V shed 2 bases and J 7 bases; nucleotides not matched to a gene: 13. The CDR3 DNA follows: TGTGCCAGCAGTGAAAGCGCTGGGGGCAGGACAGGGGAGCAGTACTTC. Its translation is CASSESAGGRTGEQYF.

The rearrangement uses TRBV9 and TRBJ2-3, with 10 bases aligning to TRBD2. Germline loops: CDR1 SGDLS, CDR2 YYNGEE. The CDR3 consists of 16 residues. With V trimmed by 0 bases and J by 2 bases, 3 bases remained unmatched. CDR3 DNA sequence: TGTGCCAGCAGCGTAGGGCTAGCGGGGGCCACAGATACGCAGTATTTT. It encodes CASSVGLAGATDTQYF.

The chain links TRBV7-2 to TRBJ2-1, with 7 bases matching TRBD1. V shed 6 bases, J shed 8 bases, and the junction held 10 bases outside the gene matches. This CDR3 region has 14 residues. Germline V CDR1 and CDR2: SGHTA, FQGNSA. The CDR3 spells CASSLDRLVDEQFF. The CDR3 DNA is TGTGCCAGCAGTTTGGACAGGCTGGTAGATGAGCAGTTCTTC. Supplemented by reference TRBV7-2 and TRBJ2-1, the full variable domain reads GAGVSQSPSNKVTEKGKDVELRCDPISGHTALYWYRQSLGQGLEFLIYFQGNSAPDKSGLPSDRFSAERTGGSVSTLTIQRTQQEDSAVYLCASSLDRLVDEQFFGPGTRLTVL.

The gene calls are TRBV30 and TRBJ1-4; 12 bases match TRBD1. Germline V gene lookup returns CDR1 GTSNPN and CDR2 SVGIG (reference sequence). The CDR3 sequence is 15 residues long. Trimming took 1 base from V and 7 from J; bases not matched to a gene: 4. Here the CDR3 DNA reads TGTGCCTGGAGTGGAGGGACAGGGGGCGGTGAAAAACTGTTTTTT. This gives the protein CAWSGGTGGGEKLFF. The whole variable domain, remainder taken from reference TRBV30 and TRBJ1-4, is SQTIHQWPATLVQPVGSPLSLECTVEGTSNPNLYWYRQAAGRGLQLLFYSVGIGQISSEVPQNLSASRPQDRQFILSSKKLLLSDSGFYLCAWSGGTGGGEKLFFGSGTQLSVL.

This sequence joins TRBV5-1 and TRBJ1-2, with a possible D match to TRBD1 (5 bases). The CDR3 runs to 14 residues. Trimming pared 4 bases from V and 2 bases from J, leaving 12 bases between. Per germline, CDR1 SGHRS and CDR2 YFSETQ. The DNA of the CDR3 is TGCGCCAGCAGCCCTGCGGGACGGAACTATGGCTACACCTTC. This encodes CASSPAGRNYGYTF.

The chain couples TRBV19 to TRBJ2-5; the match to TRBD1 covers 8 bases. With V trimmed by 3 bases and J by 2 bases, 8 bases remained unmatched. Germline CDR1 and CDR2: LNHDA and SQIVND (reference sequence). The CDR3 has 16 amino acids. The CDR3 spells CASSISTGAPQETQYF. The CDR3 nucleotides read TGTGCCAGTAGTATCTCGACAGGGGCGCCACAAGAGACCCAGTACTTC.

The chain carries TRBV30 and TRBJ1-2; 7 bases are shared with TRBD1. The CDR3 runs 15 residues. Germline CDR1 GTSNPN, CDR2 SVGIG (reference sequence). V shed 0 bases, J shed 4 bases, and the junction held 8 bases outside the gene matches. CDR3: CAWSVRDSDLYGYTF. The CDR3 nucleotides read TGTGCCTGGAGTGTACGGGACAGTGACCTCTATGGCTACACCTTC.

In the case of this clone: Other DNA sequences in this specimen translate into the identical CDR3. This rearrangement joins TRBV18 to TRBJ1-2, with TRBD1 identical over 8 bases. With V trimmed by 3 bases and J by 5 bases, 5 bases remained unmatched. The CDR3 has 14 amino acids. Germline lookup yields CDR1 KGHSH and CDR2 LQKENI. The CDR3 reads CASSPGTGGYGYTF. The CDR3 nucleotides read TGTGCCAGCTCACCCGGGACAGGCGGGTATGGCTACACCTTC.

The chain combines TRBV5-1 with TRBJ1-3, with D uncertain. Trimming shortened V by 4 bases and J by 0 bases, and 8 bases separated the two germline ends. This CDR3 has 14 residues. Germline V lookup: CDR1 SGHRS, CDR2 YFSETQ. CDR3 protein: CASSTTGSGNTIYF. The CDR3, as DNA: TGCGCCAGCAGCACTACTGGCTCTGGAAACACCATATATTTT.

This sequence joins TRBV5-1 and TRBJ1-3; D perhaps matches TRBD1 (5 bases). V was cut by 7 bases and J by 7 bases, with 15 bases left in between. Germline assignment: CDR1 SGHRS and CDR2 YFSETQ. CDR3 size: 13 residues. The CDR3 sequence: CASGDAGRNTIYF. CDR3 in DNA: TGCGCCAGCGGCGACGCGGGGCGCAACACCATATATTTT.

The V and J genes are TRBV5-1 and TRBJ2-3; 8 bases line up with TRBD2. The germline V gene encodes CDR1 SGHRS and CDR2 YFSETQ. V dropped 1 base and J dropped 4; count of bases not matched to a gene: 2. The CDR3 runs to 14 residues. In nucleotides, the CDR3 is TGCGCCAGCAGCTTGACGGGGGGGTCAGATACGCAGTATTTT. Translating gives CASSLTGGSDTQYF.

This sequence joins TRBV24-1 and TRBJ1-1; D is perhaps TRBD1 (5 bases). The CDR3 has 16 amino acids. Per germline, CDR1 KGHDR and CDR2 SFDVKD. Trimming left V 1 base short and J 4 bases short, with 15 bases between. CDR3 bases: TGTGCCACCAGTGATTTTCGGGGGGAGGTTGGCACTGAAGCTTTCTTT. It yields the protein CATSDFRGEVGTEAFF.

This clone was seen only a few times. CDR3 sequence: CASSPHRIRTNEKLFF. The CDR3 DNA is TGTGCCAGCAGCCCTCACAGGATTCGGACTAATGAAAAACTGTTTTTT. The chain is built from TRBV11-2 and TRBJ1-4; D is perhaps TRBD1 (5 bases). Germline values: CDR1 SGHAT, CDR2 FQNNGV. V was trimmed by 5 bases and J by 2 bases, leaving 15 bases between them. This CDR3 spans 16 amino acids.

On this clone: Different DNA sequences within this sample yield the same CDR3. The CDR3 loop is CASSSQGNQPQHF. The CDR3 DNA reads TGTGCCAGCAGCTCCCAGGGGAATCAGCCCCAGCATTTT. This chain links TRBV7-2 with TRBJ1-5; D is possibly TRBD1 (6 bases). This CDR3 has 13 amino acids. Germline lookup yields CDR1 SGHTA and CDR2 FQGNSA. The germline V and J ends were trimmed by 4 bases and 4 bases, with 8 bases remaining between them.

The rearrangement joins TRBV9 to TRBJ1-2, with D perhaps TRBD1 (5 bases). This CDR3 spans 15 amino acids. V was pared by 4 bases and J by 0 bases, with 13 bases between. Looked up from germline, CDR1 is SGDLS and CDR2 is YYNGEE. DNA for the CDR3: TGTGCCAGCAGCTTACGACAGACAGCTAACTATGGCTACACCTTC. Translating gives CASSLRQTANYGYTF.

J is TRBJ1-5 and V is TRBV10-2, with D tentatively TRBD1 (6 bases). The V end lost 10 bases, the J end lost 0 bases, and 10 bases lay between the germline ends. Germline lookup yields CDR1 WSHSY and CDR2 SAAADI. This CDR3 contains 13 residues. CDR3 nucleotide sequence: TGCGCCACCGGGACATATAGCAATCAGCCCCAGCATTTT. Its protein product is CATGTYSNQPQHF.

The chain couples TRBV9 to TRBJ1-2; 8 positions match TRBD1. V shed 2 bases, J shed 5 bases, and the junction held 5 bases outside the gene matches. This CDR3 is built from 14 residues. Per the germline V gene, CDR1 is SGDLS and CDR2 is YYNGEE. As DNA, the CDR3 is TGTGCCAGCAGCGTCTCAGGGGGCAAGTATGGCTACACCTTC. Protein product: CASSVSGGKYGYTF.

The chain employs TRBV7-2 and TRBJ1-2; tentatively, D is TRBD1 (5 bases). Germline V gives CDR1 SGHTA, CDR2 FQGNSA. The V gene lost 2 bases and the J gene lost 5 bases, with 18 bases spanning the gap. The CDR3 consists of 16 residues. The CDR3 region is CASSLRTPSGGYGYTF. The DNA of the CDR3 is TGTGCCAGCAGCTTACGGACTCCTAGCGGGGGTTATGGCTACACCTTC.

This chain connects TRBV11-2 to TRBJ2-3; 9 positions agree with TRBD1. J gave up 0 bases and V 2 bases, and 12 bases lay outside the gene matches. Looked up from germline, CDR1 is SGHAT and CDR2 is FQNNGV. The CDR3 is 19 residues long. CDR3: CASSLTPGQGLRSTDTQYF. CDR3 DNA: TGTGCCAGCAGCTTAACACCGGGACAGGGCCTACGGAGCACAGATACGCAGTATTTT.

The rearrangement links TRBV21-1 to TRBJ2-7; the tabulated D call, TRBD1, remains unverified against the DNA. TRBV21-1 is labeled a pseudogene. The CDR3 is 14 residues long. The CDR3: CASSRLQGDYEQYF. The CDR3 bases are TGTGCCAGCAGCAGACTCCAGGGGGACTACGAGCAGTACTTC.

This chain uses TRBV27 with TRBJ2-5, with 7 bases that match TRBD1. V dropped 7 bases and J dropped 2; count of bases not matched to a gene: 4. Germline CDR1 reads MNHEY; CDR2 reads SMNVEV (reference sequence). The length of the CDR3 is 13 residues. The CDR3 bases are TGTGCCAGCACCACGGGACAGCAAGAGACCCAGTACTTC. It codes for CASTTGQQETQYF.

V gene TRBV19 combines with J gene TRBJ2-1; 7 positions match TRBD2. V was clipped by 7 bases and J by 0 bases; unmatched bases: 3. The CDR3 contains 14 residues. Germline assignment: CDR1 LNHDA and CDR2 SQIVND (reference sequence). The CDR3 coding sequence is TGTGCCAGTACGCGGGGGAACTCCTACAATGAGCAGTTCTTC. It encodes CASTRGNSYNEQFF.

Only a few counts were recorded for this clone. The genes are TRBV5-1 and TRBJ2-1, with 10 bases identical to TRBD2. The CDR3 runs 16 residues. V trimming: 4 bases; J trimming: 4 bases; junction bases outside the gene matches: 8. In germline, CDR1 is SGHRS, CDR2 YFSETQ. The CDR3 DNA sequence: TGCGCCAGCAGCATTAGAGCGGGGGGGCCTTACAATGAGCAGTTCTTC. Translation gives CASSIRAGGPYNEQFF.

This chain joins TRBV18 and TRBJ2-3; D may be TRBD2 (5 bases). V was cut by 3 bases and J by 4 bases, with 14 bases left in between. The CDR3 runs to 15 residues. Germline V CDR1 and CDR2: KGHSH, LQKENI. As DNA, the CDR3 is TGTGCCAGCTCACCCCGGGAACGAGGCTCAGATACGCAGTATTTT. Translating gives CASSPRERGSDTQYF.

This chain uses TRBV7-2 with TRBJ2-3; 11 positions agree with TRBD2. Germline lookup yields CDR1 SGHTA and CDR2 FQGNSA. The length of the CDR3 is 17 residues. V lost 5 bases, J lost 0 bases, and 7 bases stayed unmatched. The CDR3 DNA reads as TGTGCCAGCAGCAGTCGGGGACTAGCGGCTAGCACAGATACGCAGTATTTT. It codes for CASSSRGLAASTDTQYF.

The chain joins TRBV24-1 to TRBJ2-1, with 9 nucleotides matching TRBD2. J gave up 6 bases and V 5 bases, and 7 bases lay outside the gene matches. The CDR3 extends over 15 amino acids. CDR1 and CDR2 from the germline V gene are KGHDR and SFDVKD. CDR3 in amino acids: CATSGAGGLVNEQFF. The CDR3 coding sequence is TGTGCCACCAGTGGTGCGGGGGGGCTGGTCAATGAGCAGTTCTTC.